Here is one T cell receptor beta chain with its context. CDR3 length equals 14 residues. V lost 0 bases and J lost 6, with 11 bases in between. CDR1 is MNHNY, CDR2 SVGAGI, per germline (reference sequence). Next came a second PCR, run for roughly 6 to 11 cycles, which used a sample-barcoded 5' primer along with a J-beta primer mix. Every sample produced at least 2.5 million CDR3-containing paired-end reads. In TCRdb, the 5' RACE reads were re-called with MiXCR into one record per CDR3 protein. Here the sample spans around 710,000 distinct CDR3 sequences, approximately 43% being singletons. The data stem from a study of blood T cells in healthy people across ages. In each sample, at least 7 million PBMCs were isolated.

The clonotype was recovered from a woman aged 55-75 years in good health. The specimen sequenced was blood. The chain employs TRBV6-6 and TRBJ1-2; D might be TRBD1 (6 bases). The CDR3 coding sequence is TGTGCCAGCAGTTACTCATCAGGGGCCCATGGCTACACCTTC. This encodes CASSYSSGAHGYTF.